This entry lists 15 T cell receptor beta chains sequenced from one sample in a study of control samples from healthy donors and cancer patients (dated by TCRdb to about 2020). Libraries were constructed by the immunoSEQ multiplex PCR assay. TCRdb retrieved this table from immuneACCESS and kept in-frame rearrangements only. Not all clones are present; in checked studies, unresolved V genes account for under half, and no reason is known for the remainder. The sample profile shows around 80,000 clones; approximately 94% of them were found once. About 2.7% of the sample rests with the top ten. The sequencing sample was made of blood. These receptors all stem from a woman aged 30 to 39 in good health.

J is TRBJ1-5 and V is TRBV6-1; TRBD1 matches at 10 bases. CDR3 length: 18 residues. The germline CDR1 and CDR2 sequences are MNHNS and SASEGT. Losses at the gene ends were 3 bases for V and 0 bases for J; bases not matched to a gene: 8. This chain's CDR3 is CASSDSGQGYYSNQPQHF. CDR3 nucleotides: TGTGCCAGCAGTGATTCGGGACAGGGGTACTATAGCAATCAGCCCCAGCATTTT.

The DNA of the CDR3 is TGTGCCAGCAGTCTTGGCAGGGGGGATCAGCCCCAGCATTTT. It encodes CASSLGRGDQPQHF. The V call is TRBV28, the J call TRBJ1-5, with 7 bases lining up with TRBD1. CDR3 size: 14 residues. V was clipped by 5 bases and J by 5 bases; unmatched bases: 6. The germline CDR1 and CDR2 sequences are MDHEN and SYDVKM.

V and J are TRBV18 and TRBJ1-1, with D hard to call. Trimming cost V 3 bases and J 1 base, with 12 bases left between them. The CDR3 has 15 amino acids. CDR1 is KGHSH and CDR2 is LQKENI in the germline V gene. This CDR3 reads CASSPLERRNTEAFF. CDR3 nucleotides: TGTGCCAGCTCACCTCTAGAAAGACGGAACACTGAAGCTTTCTTT.

In its sample, this clone was seen once. V is TRBV28 and J is TRBJ1-2, with a tentative D call TRBD1 (5 bases). The CDR3 is 14 residues long. The ends were cut back, 5 bases at V and 4 bases at J, with 14 bases in the middle. Germline CDR1 and CDR2: MDHEN and SYDVKM. This chain's CDR3 is CASSPSQGVYGYTF. The CDR3 nucleotides are TGTGCCAGCAGTCCCTCCCAGGGTGTCTATGGCTACACCTTC.

This sequence joins TRBV3-1 (or the pseudogene TRBV3-2) and TRBJ2-5, with D perhaps TRBD1 or TRBD2 (5 bases each). Trimming removed 2 bases at V and 4 bases at J, with 11 bases between. The V gene's germline CDR1 is LGHDT and CDR2 YNNKEL (reference sequence). The CDR3 is 14 amino acids. CDR3 nucleotides: TGTGCCAGCAGCCAATCATGGGGGACAGAGACCCAGTACTTC. Translated: CASSQSWGTETQYF.

The gene calls are TRBV5-5 and TRBJ2-2, with D tentatively TRBD1 (5 bases). CDR1 is SGHKS and CDR2 is YYEKEE in the germline V gene (reference sequence). CDR3 size: 14 residues. The V end was cut by 0 bases, the J end by 6 bases, with 9 bases between. The DNA for the CDR3 is TGTGCCAGCAGCTTGGACCAGGGTGCCGGGGAGCTGTTTTTT. It yields the protein CASSLDQGAGELFF.

This sequence joins TRBV27 and TRBJ1-1; TRBD1 aligns across 7 bases. After removal of 2 bases from V and 4 bases from J, the junction contained 1 base not matched to a gene. CDR1 MNHEY and CDR2 SMNVEV come from the germline V gene (reference sequence). This CDR3 has 13 amino acids. The CDR3 bases are TGTGCCAGCAGTTTACAGGGGGTCACTGAAGCTTTCTTT. This translates into CASSLQGVTEAFF.

This chain uses TRBV9 with TRBJ2-2, with a weak D call TRBD1 (5 bases). The CDR3 length is 15 residues. Germline CDR1 SGDLS, CDR2 YYNGEE. V lost 3 bases and J 5 bases, leaving 14 bases between the germline ends. CDR3 in DNA: TGTGCCAGCAGCGCCCCGGCAGGGTTGACCGGGGAGCTGTTTTTT. Translation: CASSAPAGLTGELFF.

V gene TRBV2 combines with J gene TRBJ1-4; D is uncertain. This CDR3 has 14 residues. CDR1 is SNHLY, CDR2 FYNNEI, per germline. V lost 6 bases, J lost 8 bases, and 16 bases lay in between. CDR3 DNA sequence: TGTGCCAGCAGCCAACGACCGGGGTTAGAAAAACTGTTTTTT. It specifies CASSQRPGLEKLFF.

This sequence joins TRBV2 and TRBJ1-1; D might be TRBD1 (5 bases). V dropped 4 bases and J dropped 1 base, with 10 bases sitting between them. This CDR3 spans 14 amino acids. Per germline, CDR1 SNHLY and CDR2 FYNNEI. DNA of the CDR3: TGTGCCAGCAGTGTGGGACCGGCGAACACTGAAGCTTTCTTT. It encodes CASSVGPANTEAFF.

This clone showed up just once. The CDR3 region has the DNA TGCGCCAGCAGCTTGAATCCAGCTGGAAACACCATATATTTT. This translates into CASSLNPAGNTIYF. This chain connects TRBV5-1 to TRBJ1-3; the D is unclear. The germline CDR1 and CDR2 sequences are SGHRS and YFSETQ. The CDR3 is 14 residues long. The V end lost 1 base, the J end lost 2 bases, and 7 bases lay between the germline ends.

The chain carries TRBV19 and TRBJ1-1; 7 positions agree with TRBD1. CDR1 is LNHDA and CDR2 is SQIVND in the germline V gene (reference sequence). Germline trimming cut 5 bases from V and 5 bases from J; bases unmatched to any gene: 5. The CDR3 contains 13 residues. This CDR3 reads CASSRQGSTEAFF. DNA of the CDR3: TGTGCCAGTAGTCGACAGGGAAGTACTGAAGCTTTCTTT.

The J gene is TRBJ1-2, the V gene TRBV5-6, with D maybe TRBD1 (6 bases). Germline V lookup: CDR1 SGHDT, CDR2 YYEEEE. Trimming pared 3 bases from V and 0 bases from J, leaving 12 bases between. This CDR3 is 15 amino acids long. Here the CDR3 DNA reads TGTGCCAGCAGCTGGGGACACCTCACTAACTATGGCTACACCTTC. It is translated as CASSWGHLTNYGYTF.

This rearrangement joins TRBV10-2 to TRBJ2-1, with a tentative D call TRBD1 (6 bases). The CDR3 loop spans 18 amino acids. Trimming shortened V by 0 bases and J by 0 bases, and 15 bases separated the two germline ends. CDR1 and CDR2 (germline): WSHSY, SAAADI. The CDR3 nucleotides read TGCGCCAGCAGTGAGTCGACCTTAGACAGGAGCTCCTACAATGAGCAGTTCTTC. Protein: CASSESTLDRSSYNEQFF.

This rearrangement joins TRBV7-9 to TRBJ1-3; the D is unclear. This CDR3 comprises 15 residues. CDR1 is SEHNR, CDR2 FQNEAQ, per germline (reference sequence). The V end lost 7 bases, the J end lost 4 bases, and 17 bases lay between the germline ends. This CDR3 is CASISGSGKGNTIYF. The CDR3, as DNA: TGTGCCAGCATATCCGGGTCCGGAAAGGGAAACACCATATATTTT.